This T cell receptor (beta chain) was documented in a study of human T cells and chemical hapten exposure (dated by TCRdb to the early 2020s). Notes on the research overall: For sensitization, 2% DPC in acetone was applied to a 2 cm by 2 cm area of upper inner arm skin. In alopecia patients, the study followed how the peripheral blood TCR repertoire changed in vivo over primary and secondary sensitization to diphenylcyclopropenone (DPC), a hapten. Throughout the study period of roughly 24 weeks, patients also received therapeutic DPC doses to the scalp every week. For TCR sequencing, blood came from about 28 alopecia patients at anywhere from one to four time points (pre-sensitization, 2, 6 and 24 weeks). Patch tests used Finn chambers with 0.01% DPC on the upper back, scored after 6 days by International Contact Dermatitis Research Group standards. Patient blood was sampled pre-sensitization (week 0) and at 2, 6 and about 24 weeks after DPC sensitization. Most of the patients in the cohort were female, and the cohort covered alopecia areata with under or over 50% scalp involvement, alopecia totalis and alopecia universalis. Libraries were pooled for sequencing, and per-sample TCR yields varied mainly because of small differences in library volumes within the pool.

The time point label, read with the paper, signifies: pre-sensitization, week 0. Read against the paper, the sample's treatment or condition label means: therapeutic diphenylcyclopropenone sensitization with weekly scalp DPC. At each patch-test visit, blood was drawn before the patch test was applied. Patients were eligible if aged 18 to 70, diagnosed with alopecia and judged suitable for DPC therapy, and pregnant patients were excluded. Total RNA was extracted from unfractionated whole blood collected in Tempus Blood RNA tubes. CDR1 SQVTM and CDR2 ANQGSEA were looked up in the germline V gene. V sheds 3 bases and J sheds 7 bases, leaving 13 bases between their ends. Including the terminal cysteine and phenylalanine, the CDR3 comprises 13 residues. The CDR3 DNA has 39 bases and is translated from base 1. Concerning this clonotype itself: Which antigen it targets is not known. No base quality values were provided; no much bigger clone lies one nucleotide off.

Broad study findings and their caveats: All patients had alopecia, a presumed autoimmune disease, so their immune response might differ from that of healthy individuals. DPC sensitization did not change how many TCRs were above 1 in 1000 frequency, and no evidence was found of alterations in global repertoire structure. Expanded TCRs formed significantly more large CDR3 similarity clusters than pre-sensitization or healthy control sets, consistent with antigen-driven responses. Patch test score correlated positively with the number of PT1 expanded TCRs, reaching significance at thresholds 8, 16 and 32 but not at 4. Repeated subsampling changed both the strength of the expansion versus patch-test correlation and the threshold at which that correlation became significant.

Library creation used RACE. The data were produced on a NextSeq 500. During library preparation, unique molecular identifiers were attached to individual cDNA molecules so that TCRs could be counted in a quantitative, reproducible way. From each blood RNA sample, both TCR alpha and TCR beta chains were sequenced. For the original study's pipeline: The median number of TCRs per sample was some 100,000, ranging from about 23,224 to 690,600. V, J and CDR3 annotation of the TCR reads was performed with the Decombinator software suite. For the PS versus PT1 abundance plots, all samples were subsampled to the same number of TCRs (28,000). TCRs were defined as expanded if absent before sensitization and observed at least eight times at the 2-week time point. TCRdb redid the processing of the public reads, applying fastp at Q25 and MiXCR, and retained in-frame beta chains. Each CDR3 protein appears once, grouped with its most common genes and DNA. The V and J calls here are based on TCRdb, not the publication. This sample holds roughly 260,000 distinct CDR3 sequences; around 9.3% were observed only once. The ten largest make up around 2.5% of the sample.

The rearrangement combines TRBV29-1 with TRBJ2-1; too little of a D gene remains to name it. This TCR came from a woman aged 40 to 50 with alopecia areata. Some clones in this sample may be carry-over from other donors' samples. The sequencing used whole blood, collected in connection with sensitization to the hapten diphenylcyclopropenone (DPC). In nucleotides, the sequence is TGCAGCGTTGATGGTCATCCTCGGAATGAGCAGTTCTTC. Its protein reads: CSVDGHPRNEQFF.